These 13 T cell receptor beta chains were sequenced from one sample in a study of blood T cell repertoires in COVID-19. Repertoires were generated with immunoSEQ multiplex PCR, while TCRdb's copy carries only in-frame clones and drops some. The sample holds over 55,000 clones, approximately 82% seen once. The sample consisted of peripheral blood. These receptor sequences come from a man over 45 with active COVID-19.

The rearrangement uses TRBV6-1 and TRBJ2-3, with TRBD1 matching over 8 bases. With 1 base clipped from V and 4 bases from J, the junction kept 4 bases outside the gene matches. The germline gives CDR1 MNHNS, CDR2 SASEGT. The CDR3 is made up of 15 amino acids. CDR3 residues: CASSEGDRYPDTQYF. CDR3 nucleotides: TGTGCCAGCAGTGAAGGGGACAGGTACCCAGATACGCAGTATTTT.

The chain couples TRBV27 to TRBJ2-7; D may be TRBD1 (5 bases). Trimming cost V 2 bases and J 4 bases, with 12 bases left between them. This CDR3 has 14 residues. Germline V gene data show CDR1 as MNHEY and CDR2 as SMNVEV (reference sequence). The DNA for the CDR3 is TGTGCCAGCAGTTTAGTCCCAGGGAAATACGAGCAGTACTTC. It yields the protein CASSLVPGKYEQYF.

J is TRBJ2-2 and V is TRBV3-1 (or the pseudogene TRBV3-2); maybe TRBD2 (5 bases). This CDR3 spans 14 amino acids. Germline CDR1 reads LGHDT; CDR2 reads YNNKEL (reference sequence). Trimming left V 1 base short and J 3 bases short, with 6 bases between. The CDR3 loop is CASSQGRDTGELFF. The DNA of the CDR3 is TGTGCCAGCAGCCAAGGGCGGGACACCGGGGAGCTGTTTTTT.

The genes are TRBV7-6 and TRBJ2-1, with 11 bases matching TRBD1. This CDR3 has 17 amino acids. Germline loops: CDR1 SGHVS, CDR2 FNYEAQ. V lost 4 bases and J lost 8; bases outside the gene matches: 13. CDR3 loop: CASSSNYPGQGGDEQFF. The DNA for the CDR3 is TGTGCCAGCAGCTCCAATTACCCGGGACAGGGGGGTGATGAGCAGTTCTTC.

Comments on this clone: The identical CDR3 is also encoded by other nucleotide sequences in the sample. This sequence joins TRBV7-9 and TRBJ2-7, with a tentative D call TRBD1 (5 bases). Trimming pared 1 base from V and 5 bases from J, leaving 6 bases between. The CDR3 contains 12 residues. Germline CDR1 SEHNR, CDR2 FQNEAQ (reference sequence). Here the CDR3 reads CASSLGGDEQYF. As DNA, the CDR3 is TGTGCCAGCAGCTTAGGGGGCGACGAGCAGTACTTC.

The V call is TRBV14, the J call TRBJ2-2; 13 bases match TRBD2. Germline CDR1 SGHDN, CDR2 FVKESK. This CDR3 has 17 residues. The V segment lost 3 bases and the J segment 4 bases; nucleotides outside the gene matches: 5. The CDR3 coding sequence is TGTGCCAGCAGCCAGATTTGGACTAGCGGGGGCACCGGGGAGCTGTTTTTT. Encoded protein: CASSQIWTSGGTGELFF.

This clone came up a few times. The chain uses TRBV12-3 or TRBV12-4 and TRBJ1-2; D remains unclear. Trimming took 7 bases from V and 3 from J, leaving 12 bases between them. CDR3 size: 13 residues. The CDR3 region is CASIRGQDYGYTF. DNA of the CDR3: TGTGCCAGCATTAGAGGGCAAGACTATGGCTACACCTTC.

The V and J genes are TRBV12-5 and TRBJ1-1; D gene unclear. The CDR3 is 13 amino acids. The V end was cut by 7 bases, the J end by 5 bases, with 14 bases between. Germline V gene sequence: CDR1 LGHNT, CDR2 FRNRAP. The CDR3 loop is CASAPRRGTEAFF. The DNA of the CDR3 is TGTGCTAGTGCCCCCAGGCGTGGGACTGAAGCTTTCTTT.

The CDR3 sequence is CASSRDRGETQYF. The CDR3 DNA is TGTGCCAGCTCACGCGACAGGGGAGAGACCCAGTACTTC. This chain connects TRBV18 to TRBJ2-5; 8 bases match TRBD1. Germline V gene lookup returns CDR1 KGHSH and CDR2 LQKENI. This CDR3 region has 13 residues. V was clipped by 4 bases and J by 4 bases; unmatched bases: 2.

This chain joins TRBV27 and TRBJ1-1, with 8 bases identical to TRBD1. The CDR3 has 14 amino acids. Germline V gene sequence: CDR1 MNHEY, CDR2 SMNVEV (reference sequence). V lost 5 bases and J lost 1; bases outside the gene matches: 3. CDR3 residues: CASSPDRGNTEAFF. DNA of the CDR3: TGTGCCAGCAGTCCCGACAGGGGGAACACTGAAGCTTTCTTT.

The chain recombines TRBV6-6 with TRBJ2-3, with 14 positions matching TRBD2. Germline lookup yields CDR1 MNHNY and CDR2 SVGAGI (reference sequence). The length of the CDR3 is 16 residues. The V and J ends lost 2 bases and 5 bases, in that order; junction bases with no gene match: 3. In DNA form, the CDR3 reads TGTGCCAGCAGTTACGGGACTAGCGGGAGTGTAGATACGCAGTATTTT. It specifies CASSYGTSGSVDTQYF.

The V gene is TRBV6-9, the J gene TRBJ2-2; TRBD2 might be the D (6 bases). The CDR3 is 13 amino acids. Germline CDR1 reads MNHGY; CDR2 reads SVAAGI. The V and J ends lost 8 bases and 7 bases respectively, with 14 bases between them. In DNA, the CDR3 is TGTGCCAGCGGGCCAACAGCGGGCGGGGAGCTGTTTTTT. It encodes CASGPTAGGELFF.

The V gene is TRBV11-2, the J gene TRBJ1-4; TRBD1 matches 7 bases. CDR1 is SGHAT and CDR2 is FQNNGV in the germline V gene. The CDR3 is 16 amino acids. J was trimmed by 7 bases and V by 7 bases; bases with no gene match: 15. The CDR3 sequence is CASTHLRGRIGEKLFF. DNA of the CDR3: TGTGCCAGCACCCACTTGAGGGGGCGAATAGGTGAAAAACTGTTTTTT.